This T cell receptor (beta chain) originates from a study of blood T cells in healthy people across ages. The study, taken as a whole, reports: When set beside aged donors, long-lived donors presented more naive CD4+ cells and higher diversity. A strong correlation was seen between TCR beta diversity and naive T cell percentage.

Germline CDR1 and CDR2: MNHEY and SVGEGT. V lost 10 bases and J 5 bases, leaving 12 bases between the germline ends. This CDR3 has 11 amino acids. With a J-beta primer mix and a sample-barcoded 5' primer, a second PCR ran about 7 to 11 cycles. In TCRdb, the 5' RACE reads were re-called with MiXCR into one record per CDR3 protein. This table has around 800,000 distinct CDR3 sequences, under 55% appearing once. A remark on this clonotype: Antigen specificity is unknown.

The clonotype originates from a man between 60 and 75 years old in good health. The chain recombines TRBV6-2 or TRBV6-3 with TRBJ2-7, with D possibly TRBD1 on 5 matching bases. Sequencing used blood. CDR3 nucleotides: TGTGCCACCCGACAGACAAACGAGCAGTACTTC. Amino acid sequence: CATRQTNEQYF.